The clone carrying this TCR beta chain has a count of ten or more. Its antigen is still unknown. This sample is part of a study of CD8+ T cells in alopecia areata. The treatment was: oral pan-JAK inhibitor, 5-10 mg twice daily. Alopecia areata patients provided lesional scalp punch biopsies and peripheral blood. Regarding the study as a whole: In scalp samples, resident alphabeta T cells of normal skin are also sequenced. Higher clonality than in normal scalp was seen in lesional scalp, especially alopecia totalis/universalis. Tofacitinib yielded significantly lower scalp clonality and fewer expanded CD8+ clones among the top 100.

As the sequencing template, cDNA was produced by extracting RNA and reverse transcribing it. Clones were read by immunoSEQ multiplex PCR, and TCRdb kept only the in-frame ones, dropping some. The profile covers 150,000 to 200,000 clones, with 60% appearing a single time and approximately 0.93% taken by the ten largest. The sequencing here drew on CD4+ T cells sorted from blood, taken at week 24, from a patient treated with tofacitinib. The sequence came from a human donor with alopecia areata.

CDR3 DNA: TGTGCCAGTAGTATGGGGGCTCGCGCCGGGGAGCTGTTTTTT. Translation gives CASSMGARAGELFF. This rearrangement joins TRBV19 to TRBJ2-2; D is possibly TRBD1 (6 bases). Trimming removed 3 bases from V and 6 bases from J, with 11 bases in between. Per germline, CDR1 LNHDA and CDR2 SQIVND (reference sequence). The CDR3 spans 14 residues.